These T cell receptor beta chains were read from a single sample in a study of shared clonotypes between healthy human individuals. Clones were sequenced by immunoSEQ multiplex PCR, and TCRdb holds only the in-frame ones, with some missing. The top ten hold 1.8% of the sample, which has 650,000 to 750,000 clones, less than 80% seen once. The source material was memory CD4+ T cells sorted from blood. The receptors derive from a woman aged 30 to 39 in good health. The CDR3 runs from the conserved cysteine through the conserved F or W. D genes are given only for firm matches. The size field is filled for only some rows; it gives once, few, many or a size class.

D,J,V,size,CDR3,DNA
-,TRBJ2-1,TRBV27,-,CASSLFSSGGTYNEQFF,TGTGCCAGCAGTTTATTCTCGAGCGGAGGGACCTACAATGAGCAGTTCTTC
TRBD2,TRBJ2-7,TRBV10-1,-,CASSESVTSGRTGEQYF,TGCGCCAGCAGTGAGTCAGTGACTAGCGGGCGAACTGGTGAGCAGTACTTC
TRBD2,TRBJ2-2,TRBV28,-,CASSFGTRRPGELFF,TGTGCCAGCAGTTTTGGGACTAGAAGACCCGGGGAGCTGTTTTTT
TRBD2,TRBJ2-3,TRBV29-1,-,CSPQGGRVADTQYF,TGCAGCCCCCAGGGCGGGAGAGTCGCAGATACGCAGTATTTT
-,TRBJ1-1,TRBV29-1,few,CSVGAYTEAFF,TGCAGCGTTGGGGCCTACACTGAAGCTTTCTTT
-,TRBJ2-7,TRBV7-9,-,CASSRPDGYEQYF,TGTGCCAGCAGCAGACCGGACGGGTACGAGCAGTACTTC
-,TRBJ1-1,TRBV2,-,CASSVFEDTEAFF,TGTGCCAGCAGTGTCTTCGAGGACACTGAAGCTTTCTTT
-,TRBJ2-7,TRBV28,-,CASSLSGSTSTDEQYF,TGTGCCAGCAGTTTGAGCGGCTCGACCAGCACGGACGAGCAGTACTTC
TRBD1,TRBJ1-2,TRBV2,-,CASNDRGLNGYTF,TGTGCCAGCAATGACAGGGGGCTGAATGGCTACACCTTC
-,TRBJ1-1,TRBV30,few,CAWSRDSRNTEAFF,TGTGCCTGGAGTCGGGACTCAAGGAACACTGAAGCTTTCTTT
TRBD1,TRBJ2-2,TRBV28,-,CASTTPPGQGAQTGELFF,TGTGCCAGCACAACCCCGCCGGGACAGGGGGCGCAAACCGGGGAGCTGTTTTTT
-,TRBJ2-3,TRBV4-2,-,CASSQVLWKPDTQYF,TGTGCCAGCAGCCAAGTTCTCTGGAAACCAGATACGCAGTATTTT
-,TRBJ1-5,TRBV4-1,-,CASSRQDSNQPQHF,TGCGCCAGCAGCCGACAGGATAGCAATCAGCCCCAGCATTTT
-,TRBJ2-7,TRBV2,-,CASNLQGPYEQYF,TGTGCCAGCAACCTACAGGGCCCCTACGAGCAGTACTTC
TRBD1,TRBJ2-1,TRBV5-1,-,CASSRDRGRDEQFF,TGCGCCAGCAGCCGGGACAGGGGTCGGGATGAGCAGTTCTTC
-,TRBJ1-2,TRBV2,-,CASRDRALDGYTF,TGTGCCAGCCGGGACCGAGCCCTAGATGGCTACACCTTC
-,TRBJ2-1,TRBV5-1,few,CASSLVLRGNEQFF,TGCGCCAGCAGCTTGGTCCTCCGGGGTAATGAGCAGTTCTTC
TRBD2,TRBJ2-1,TRBV18,-,CASSEASGSPSYNEQFF,TGTGCCAGCTCTGAGGCTAGCGGGAGTCCCTCCTACAATGAGCAGTTCTTC
-,TRBJ2-7,TRBV28,-,CASNSQGTYEQYF,TGTGCCAGCAATTCTCAGGGTACCTACGAGCAGTACTTC
-,TRBJ1-1,TRBV18,once,CASSPQKSRDTEAFF,TGTGCCAGCTCACCACAGAAATCCAGAGACACTGAAGCTTTCTTT
TRBD1,TRBJ2-7,TRBV10-1,-,CASSWGTDPPYEQYF,TGCGCCAGCAGTTGGGGGACAGATCCCCCCTACGAGCAGTACTTC
-,TRBJ2-7,TRBV10-3,-,CAISEWAYEQYF,TGTGCCATCAGTGAATGGGCCTACGAGCAGTACTTC
-,TRBJ2-5,TRBV21-1,once,CASSKALRLAVPQETQYF,TGTGCCAGCAGCAAAGCGCTAAGGCTAGCGGTCCCCCAAGAGACCCAGTACTTC
-,TRBJ1-4,TRBV7-8,-,CASSPTRFNEKLFF,TGTGCCAGCAGCCCTACCAGGTTCAATGAAAAACTGTTTTTT
TRBD1,TRBJ2-7,TRBV7-9,-,CASSDRDRRGEQYF,TGTGCCAGCAGCGACCGGGACAGGAGGGGAGAGCAGTACTTC
-,TRBJ1-4,TRBV5-1,-,CASSLGVSLNEKLFF,TGCGCCAGCAGCTTGGGGGTCAGCCTGAATGAAAAACTGTTTTTT
-,TRBJ2-1,TRBV7-2,-,CASSFQRDSYNEQFF,TGTGCCAGCAGCTTCCAGCGCGACTCCTACAATGAGCAGTTCTTC
-,TRBJ2-2,TRBV23-1,-,CASSRGAPARELFF,TGCGCCAGCAGTCGTGGAGCCCCGGCCCGGGAGCTGTTTTTT
-,TRBJ2-1,TRBV4-2,-,CASSQGVSSYNEQFF,TGTGCCAGCAGCCAAGGGGTGAGCTCCTACAATGAGCAGTTCTTC
TRBD1,TRBJ1-5,TRBV2,-,CASWGQGNQPQHF,TGTGCCAGCTGGGGACAGGGGAATCAGCCCCAGCATTTT
-,TRBJ2-6,TRBV27,-,CASSATGITYSGANVLTF,TGTGCCAGCAGTGCAACAGGAATTACCTACTCTGGGGCCAACGTCCTGACTTTC
-,TRBJ2-7,TRBV16,-,CASSQSDYEQYF,TGTGCCAGCAGCCAGTCGGACTACGAGCAGTACTTC
TRBD2,TRBJ2-1,TRBV9,-,CASSVTSGGSYNEQFF,TGTGCCAGCAGCGTTACTAGCGGGGGTAGCTACAATGAGCAGTTCTTC
-,TRBJ1-5,TRBV19,once,CASSMGLDRPNQPQHF,TGTGCCAGTAGTATGGGCCTTGACAGGCCCAATCAGCCCCAGCATTTT
TRBD1,TRBJ1-2,TRBV20-1,-,CSASGQGHYTF,TGCAGTGCTAGCGGACAGGGCCACTACACCTTC
-,TRBJ2-5,TRBV10-3,-,CAISAGWGETQYF,TGTGCCATCAGTGCCGGATGGGGAGAGACCCAGTACTTC
TRBD1,TRBJ2-7,TRBV4-1,-,CASSQTQGVSYEQYF,TGCGCCAGCAGCCAAACACAGGGGGTCTCCTACGAGCAGTACTTC
TRBD1,TRBJ2-7,TRBV27,-,CASSVQGARYEQYF,TGTGCCAGCAGTGTACAGGGGGCGCGGTACGAGCAGTACTTC
-,TRBJ2-2,TRBV7-8,-,CASSLAPLRNTGELFF,TGTGCCAGCAGCTTAGCCCCGCTGCGGAACACCGGGGAGCTGTTTTTT
TRBD1,TRBJ2-1,TRBV5-1,-,CASRGQGRSSYNEQFF,TGCGCCAGCAGGGGACAGGGCCGAAGCTCCTACAATGAGCAGTTCTTC
TRBD2,TRBJ2-7,TRBV5-1,-,CASSSQLAYEQYF,TGCGCCAGCAGCTCCCAACTAGCGTACGAGCAGTACTTC
-,TRBJ1-5,TRBV6-1,-,CASSRDTFSNQPQHF,TGTGCCAGCAGTAGGGACACGTTTAGCAATCAGCCCCAGCATTTT
TRBD1,TRBJ2-1,TRBV19,-,CASRQGYEQFF,TGTGCCAGTCGACAGGGCTACGAGCAGTTCTTC
-,TRBJ2-7,TRBV27,-,CASSSLGAGVHEQYF,TGTGCCAGCAGTTCCCTGGGGGCGGGAGTACACGAGCAGTACTTC
-,TRBJ1-5,TRBV23-1,many,CASSHSKKTPIGDQPQHF,TGCGCCAGCAGTCACTCAAAAAAGACACCTATAGGAGATCAGCCCCAGCATTTT